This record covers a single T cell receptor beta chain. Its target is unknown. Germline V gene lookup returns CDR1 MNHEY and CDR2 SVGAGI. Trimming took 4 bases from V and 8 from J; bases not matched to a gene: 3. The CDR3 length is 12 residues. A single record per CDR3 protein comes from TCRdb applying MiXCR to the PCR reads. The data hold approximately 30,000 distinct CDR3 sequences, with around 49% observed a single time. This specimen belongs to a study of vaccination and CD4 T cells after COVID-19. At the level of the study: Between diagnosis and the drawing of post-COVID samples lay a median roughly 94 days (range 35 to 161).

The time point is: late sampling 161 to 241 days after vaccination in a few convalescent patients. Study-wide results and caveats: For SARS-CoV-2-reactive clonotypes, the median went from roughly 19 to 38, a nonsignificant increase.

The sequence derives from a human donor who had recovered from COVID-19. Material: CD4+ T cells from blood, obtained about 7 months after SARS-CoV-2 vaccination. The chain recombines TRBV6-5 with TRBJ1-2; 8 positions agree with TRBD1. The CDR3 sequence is CASSLTGEGYTF. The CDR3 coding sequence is TGTGCCAGCAGTTTGACAGGGGAGGGCTACACCTTC.